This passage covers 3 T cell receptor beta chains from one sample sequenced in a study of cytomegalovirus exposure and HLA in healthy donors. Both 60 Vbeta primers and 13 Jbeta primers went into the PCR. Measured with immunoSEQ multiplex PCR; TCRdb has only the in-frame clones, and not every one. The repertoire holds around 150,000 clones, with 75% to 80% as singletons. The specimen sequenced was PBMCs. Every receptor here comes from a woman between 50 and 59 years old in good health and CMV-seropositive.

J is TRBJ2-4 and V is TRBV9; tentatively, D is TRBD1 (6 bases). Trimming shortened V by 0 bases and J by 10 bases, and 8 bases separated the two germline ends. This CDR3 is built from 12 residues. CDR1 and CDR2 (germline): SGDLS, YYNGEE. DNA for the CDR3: TGTGCCAGCAGCGTAGAGGGGGAAATTCAGTACTTC. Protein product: CASSVEGEIQYF.

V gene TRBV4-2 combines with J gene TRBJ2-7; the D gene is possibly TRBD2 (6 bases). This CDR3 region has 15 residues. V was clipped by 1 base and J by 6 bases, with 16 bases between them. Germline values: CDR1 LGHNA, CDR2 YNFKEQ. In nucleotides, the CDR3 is TGTGCCAGCAGCCAAGGGGACTCCGGTCAGTCCGAGCAGTACTTC. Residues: CASSQGDSGQSEQYF.

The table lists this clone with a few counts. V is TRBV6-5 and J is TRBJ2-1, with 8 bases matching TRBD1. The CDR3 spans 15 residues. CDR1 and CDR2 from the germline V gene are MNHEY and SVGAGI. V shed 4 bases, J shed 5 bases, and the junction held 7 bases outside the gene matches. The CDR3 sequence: CASSSPSGGHNEQFF. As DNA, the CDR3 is TGTGCCAGCAGTTCCCCGTCAGGGGGCCACAATGAGCAGTTCTTC.